The TCR beta chain described here comes from a study of blood T cell repertoires in COVID-19. Study-level background: The study drew acute and convalescent COVID-19 samples from the United States, Italy and Spain. The cDNA or gDNA used as material had been derived from T cells, B-cell-depleted T cells, or PBMCs.

CDR3 size: 16 residues. Germline loops: CDR1 SGHVS, CDR2 FQNEAQ. The J segment lost 2 bases and the V segment lost 7 bases, leaving 12 bases of the junction unmatched. The authors' processing: Amplification of reference gene primers provided the estimated nucleated cell counts. Assay used: immunoSEQ multiplex PCR; TCRdb lists only in-frame clones, some missing. V, J and clone size derive from that table, while D and trimming were established from the DNA sequence. In the table there are fewer than 20,000 clones, 88% of which are singletons. This sequence originates from a human donor in a cohort sampled during active COVID-19. The J gene is TRBJ2-3, the V gene TRBV7-8, with 7 bases that match TRBD2. The specimen sequenced was peripheral blood. CDR3 sequence (DNA): TGTGCCAGCACCAAGCGGCCTAGCGGAACCACAGATACGCAGTATTTT. Translated, it gives CASTKRPSGTTDTQYF.